This TCR beta chain emerged from a study of blood T cell repertoires in COVID-19. Study background: The origin of the acute and convalescent COVID-19 samples was the United States, Italy and Spain.

Germline values: CDR1 MNHEY, CDR2 SVGAGI. The CDR3 length is 13 residues. Trimming removed 7 bases at V and 0 bases at J, with 7 bases between. Clones were sequenced by immunoSEQ multiplex PCR, and TCRdb holds only the in-frame ones, with some missing. The data contain 250,000 to 300,000 clones, approximately 92% of them singletons. Input material: PBMCs or T cells enriched from blood (not recorded which). The chain is built from TRBV6-5 and TRBJ1-5, with unresolved D. The clonotype originates from a woman under 40 who had recovered from COVID-19. As DNA, the CDR3 is TGTGCCAGCATTGCAGATAGCAATCAGCCCCAGCATTTT. Translation: CASIADSNQPQHF.